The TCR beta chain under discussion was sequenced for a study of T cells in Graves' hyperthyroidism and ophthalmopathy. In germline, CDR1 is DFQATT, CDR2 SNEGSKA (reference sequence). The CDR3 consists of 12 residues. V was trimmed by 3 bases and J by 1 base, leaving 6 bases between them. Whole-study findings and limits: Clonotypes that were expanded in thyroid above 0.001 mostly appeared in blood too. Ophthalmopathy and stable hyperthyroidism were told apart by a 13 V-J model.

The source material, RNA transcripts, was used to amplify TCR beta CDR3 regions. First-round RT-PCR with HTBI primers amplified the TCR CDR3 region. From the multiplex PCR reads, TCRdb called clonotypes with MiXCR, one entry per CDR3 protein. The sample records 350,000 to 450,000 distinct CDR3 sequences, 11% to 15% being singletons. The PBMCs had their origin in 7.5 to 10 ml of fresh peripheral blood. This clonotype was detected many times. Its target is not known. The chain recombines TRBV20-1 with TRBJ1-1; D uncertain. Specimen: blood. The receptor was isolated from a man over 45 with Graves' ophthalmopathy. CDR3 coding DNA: TGCAGTGCTAGGGTGCGGAACACTGAAGCTTTCTTT. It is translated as CSARVRNTEAFF.